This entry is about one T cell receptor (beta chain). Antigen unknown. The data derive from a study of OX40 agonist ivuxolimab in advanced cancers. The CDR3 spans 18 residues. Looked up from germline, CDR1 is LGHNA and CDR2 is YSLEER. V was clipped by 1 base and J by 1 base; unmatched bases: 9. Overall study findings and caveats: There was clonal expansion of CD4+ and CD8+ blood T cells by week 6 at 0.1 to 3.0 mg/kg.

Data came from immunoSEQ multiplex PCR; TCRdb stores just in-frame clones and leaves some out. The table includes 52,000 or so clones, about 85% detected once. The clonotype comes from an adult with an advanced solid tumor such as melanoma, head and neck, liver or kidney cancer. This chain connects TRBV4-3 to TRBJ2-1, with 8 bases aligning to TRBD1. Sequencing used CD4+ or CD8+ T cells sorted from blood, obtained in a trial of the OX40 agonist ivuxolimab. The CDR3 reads CASSQALLTGGSYNEQFF. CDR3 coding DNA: TGCGCCAGCAGCCAAGCCCTGCTCACAGGGGGGTCCTACAATGAGCAGTTCTTC.